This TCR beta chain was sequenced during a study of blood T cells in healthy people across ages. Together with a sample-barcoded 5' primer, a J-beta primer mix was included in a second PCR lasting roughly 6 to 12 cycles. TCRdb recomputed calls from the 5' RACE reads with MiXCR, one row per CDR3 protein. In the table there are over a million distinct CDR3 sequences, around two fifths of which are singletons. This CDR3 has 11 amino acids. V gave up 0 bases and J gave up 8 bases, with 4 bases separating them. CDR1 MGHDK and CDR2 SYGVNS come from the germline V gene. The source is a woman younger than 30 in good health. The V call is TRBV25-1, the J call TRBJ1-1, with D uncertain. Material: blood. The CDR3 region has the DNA TGTGCCAGCAGTGAATACCTGGAAGCTTTCTTT. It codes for CASSEYLEAFF. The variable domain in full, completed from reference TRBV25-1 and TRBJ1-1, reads EADIYQTPRYLVIGTGKKITLECSQTMGHDKMYWYQQDPGMELHLIHYSYGVNSTEKGDLSSESTVSRIRTEHFPLTLESARPSHTSQYLCASSEYLEAFFGQGTRLTVV.